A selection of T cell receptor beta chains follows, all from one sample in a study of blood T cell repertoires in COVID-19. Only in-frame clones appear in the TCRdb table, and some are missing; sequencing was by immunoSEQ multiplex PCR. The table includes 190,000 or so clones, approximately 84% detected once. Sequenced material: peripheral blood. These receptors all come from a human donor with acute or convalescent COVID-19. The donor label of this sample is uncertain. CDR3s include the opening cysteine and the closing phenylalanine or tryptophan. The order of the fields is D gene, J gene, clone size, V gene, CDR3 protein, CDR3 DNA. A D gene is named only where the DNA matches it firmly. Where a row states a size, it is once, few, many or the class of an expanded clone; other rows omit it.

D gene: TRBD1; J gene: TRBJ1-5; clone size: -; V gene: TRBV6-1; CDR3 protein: CASSEGTGEGQPQHF; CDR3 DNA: TGTGCCAGCAGTGAAGGGACAGGGGAAGGTCAGCCCCAGCATTTT
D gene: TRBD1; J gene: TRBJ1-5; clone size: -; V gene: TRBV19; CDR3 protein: CASRGQALNQPQHF; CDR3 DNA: TGTGCCAGTAGGGGACAGGCTCTCAATCAGCCCCAGCATTTT
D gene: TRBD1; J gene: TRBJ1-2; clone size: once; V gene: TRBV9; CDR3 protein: CASSPTGQDYGYTF; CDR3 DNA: TGTGCCAGCAGCCCGACAGGACAGGACTATGGCTACACCTTC
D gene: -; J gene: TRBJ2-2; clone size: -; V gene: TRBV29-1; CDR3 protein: CSVSQGNTGELFF; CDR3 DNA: TGCAGCGTTAGTCAGGGTAACACCGGGGAGCTGTTTTTT
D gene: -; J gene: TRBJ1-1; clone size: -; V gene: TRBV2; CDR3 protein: CASSERQTNTEAFF; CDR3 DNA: TGTGCCAGCAGTGAAAGACAGACGAACACTGAAGCTTTCTTT
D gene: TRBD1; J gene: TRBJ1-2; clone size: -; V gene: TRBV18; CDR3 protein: CASSPGQGQSLYGYTF; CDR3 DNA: TGTGCCAGCTCACCGGGCCAGGGACAGAGCCTCTATGGCTACACCTTC
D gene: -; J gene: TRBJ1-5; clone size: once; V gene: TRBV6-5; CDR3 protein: CASSYRGGHQPQHF; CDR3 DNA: TGTGCCAGCAGTTATAGAGGGGGACATCAGCCCCAGCATTTT
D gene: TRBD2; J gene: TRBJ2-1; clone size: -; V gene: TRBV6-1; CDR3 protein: CASSEGLAGVGSYNEQFF; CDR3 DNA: TGTGCCAGCAGTGAAGGGCTAGCGGGAGTGGGCTCCTACAATGAGCAGTTCTTC
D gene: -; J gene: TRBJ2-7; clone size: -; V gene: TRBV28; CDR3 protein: CASSLTGAEGYEQYF; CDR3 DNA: TGTGCCAGCAGTCTTACCGGGGCGGAGGGGTACGAGCAGTACTTC
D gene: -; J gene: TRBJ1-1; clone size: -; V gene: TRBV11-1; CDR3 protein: CASSLVTQGEAFF; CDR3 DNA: TGTGCCAGCAGCTTAGTGACGCAGGGCGAAGCTTTCTTT
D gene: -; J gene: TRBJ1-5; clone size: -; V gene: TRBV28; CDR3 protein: CASSLISRDSNQPQHF; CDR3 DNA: TGTGCCAGCAGTTTAATTTCCAGGGATAGCAATCAGCCCCAGCATTTT
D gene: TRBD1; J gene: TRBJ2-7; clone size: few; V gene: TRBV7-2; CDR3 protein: CASSYPDRTYEQYF; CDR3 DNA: TGTGCCAGCAGCTACCCGGACAGGACCTACGAGCAGTACTTC
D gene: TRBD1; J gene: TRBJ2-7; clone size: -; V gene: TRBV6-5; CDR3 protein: CASSYNRGSYEQYF; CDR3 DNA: TGTGCCAGCAGTTACAACAGGGGCTCCTACGAGCAGTACTTC
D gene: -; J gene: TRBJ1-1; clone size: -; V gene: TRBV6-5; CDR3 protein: CASSLQDLNTEAFF; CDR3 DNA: TGTGCCAGCAGTCTACAGGATCTGAACACTGAAGCTTTCTTT
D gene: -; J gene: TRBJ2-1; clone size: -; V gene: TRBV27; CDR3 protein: CASSSGTTPSYNEQFF; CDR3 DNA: TGTGCCAGCAGTTCCGGGACAACCCCCTCCTACAATGAGCAGTTCTTC
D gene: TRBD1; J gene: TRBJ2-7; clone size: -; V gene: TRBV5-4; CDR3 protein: CASSDRTGGFHEQYF; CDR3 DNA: TGTGCCAGCAGTGACCGAACAGGGGGCTTTCACGAGCAGTACTTC
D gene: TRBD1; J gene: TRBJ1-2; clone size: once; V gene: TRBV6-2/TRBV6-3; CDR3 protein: CASSYSGQGALGYTF; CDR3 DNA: TGTGCCAGCAGTTACTCCGGACAGGGGGCGCTTGGCTACACCTTC
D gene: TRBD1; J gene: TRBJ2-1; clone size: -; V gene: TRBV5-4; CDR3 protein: CASSPDRVAYNEQFF; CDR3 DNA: TGTGCCAGCAGCCCGGACAGGGTAGCCTACAATGAGCAGTTCTTC